The clone carrying this TCR beta chain was detected ten times or more. The sample belongs to a study of Graves' ophthalmopathy and Graves' hyperthyroidism. Investigators amplified TCR beta CDR3 regions from RNA transcripts. The first round was an RT-PCR with HTBI primers, and the second round was a multiplex PCR. TCRdb itself ran the multiplex PCR reads through MiXCR, one entry per CDR3 protein. Among 350,000 to 450,000 distinct CDR3 sequences listed, about a sixth were seen once. The V and J ends lost 5 bases and 7 bases, in that order; junction bases with no gene match: 6. The CDR3 contains 14 residues. From germline, CDR1 is WNHNN and CDR2 SYGVQD (reference sequence).

The gene calls are TRBV10-1 and TRBJ2-2; 8 bases match TRBD1. This sequence originates from a woman aged 18-29 years with Graves' ophthalmopathy. The sequencing input was peripheral blood. This chain's CDR3 is CASSPGGTDGELFF. Here the CDR3 DNA reads TGCGCCAGCAGTCCAGGGGGCACCGACGGGGAGCTGTTTTTT.